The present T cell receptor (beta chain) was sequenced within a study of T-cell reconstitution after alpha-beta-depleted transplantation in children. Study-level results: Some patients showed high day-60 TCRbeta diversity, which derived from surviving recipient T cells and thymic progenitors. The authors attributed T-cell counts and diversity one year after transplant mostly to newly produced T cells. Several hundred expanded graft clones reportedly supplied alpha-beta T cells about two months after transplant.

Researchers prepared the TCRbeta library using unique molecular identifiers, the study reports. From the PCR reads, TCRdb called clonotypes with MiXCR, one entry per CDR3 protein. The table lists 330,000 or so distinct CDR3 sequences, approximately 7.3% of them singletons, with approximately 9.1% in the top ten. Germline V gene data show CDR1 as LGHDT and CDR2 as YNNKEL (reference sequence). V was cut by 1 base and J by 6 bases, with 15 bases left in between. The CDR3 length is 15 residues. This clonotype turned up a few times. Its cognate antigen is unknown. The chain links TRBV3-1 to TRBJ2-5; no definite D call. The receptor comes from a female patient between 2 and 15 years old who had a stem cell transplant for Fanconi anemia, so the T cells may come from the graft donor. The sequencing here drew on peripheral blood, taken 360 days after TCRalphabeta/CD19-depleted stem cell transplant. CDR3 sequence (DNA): TGTGCCAGCAGCCAAGGGCCCCTAGGCACACAGACCCAGTACTTC. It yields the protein CASSQGPLGTQTQYF.